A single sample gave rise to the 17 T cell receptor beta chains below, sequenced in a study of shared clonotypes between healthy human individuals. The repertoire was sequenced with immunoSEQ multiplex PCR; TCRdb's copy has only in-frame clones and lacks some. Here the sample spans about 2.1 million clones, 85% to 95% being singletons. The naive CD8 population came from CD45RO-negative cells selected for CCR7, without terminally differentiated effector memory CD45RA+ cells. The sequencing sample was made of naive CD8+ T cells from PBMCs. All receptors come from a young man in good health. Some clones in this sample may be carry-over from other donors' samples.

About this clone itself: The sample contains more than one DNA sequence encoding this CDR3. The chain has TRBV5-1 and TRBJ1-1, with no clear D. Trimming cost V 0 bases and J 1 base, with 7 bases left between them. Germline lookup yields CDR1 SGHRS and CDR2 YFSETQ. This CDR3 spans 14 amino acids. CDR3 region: CASSLVGENTEAFF. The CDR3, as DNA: TGCGCCAGCAGCTTGGTTGGGGAGAACACTGAAGCTTTCTTT. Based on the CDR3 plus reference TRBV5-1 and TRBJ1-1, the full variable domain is KAGVTQTPRYLIKTRGQQVTLSCSPISGHRSVSWYQQTPGQGLQFLFEYFSETQRNKGNFPGRFSGRQFSNSRSEMNVSTLELGDSALYLCASSLVGENTEAFFGQGTRLTVV.

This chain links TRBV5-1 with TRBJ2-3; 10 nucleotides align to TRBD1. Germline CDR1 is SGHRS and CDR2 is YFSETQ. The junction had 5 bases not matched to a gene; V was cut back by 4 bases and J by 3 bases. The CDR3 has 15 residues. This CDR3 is CASSTRQGATDTQYF. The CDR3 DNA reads TGCGCCAGCAGCACGCGACAGGGGGCTACAGATACGCAGTATTTT.

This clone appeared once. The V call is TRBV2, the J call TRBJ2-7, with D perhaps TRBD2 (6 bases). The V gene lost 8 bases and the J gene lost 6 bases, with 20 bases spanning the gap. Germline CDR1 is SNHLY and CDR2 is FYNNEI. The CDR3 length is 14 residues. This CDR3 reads CASALEGGYVEQYF. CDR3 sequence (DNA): TGTGCCAGCGCCTTGGAGGGAGGATATGTCGAGCAGTACTTC.

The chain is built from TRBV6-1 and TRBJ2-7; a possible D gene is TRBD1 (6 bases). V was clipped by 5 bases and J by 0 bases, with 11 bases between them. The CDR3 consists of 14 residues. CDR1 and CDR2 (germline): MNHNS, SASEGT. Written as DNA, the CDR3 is TGTGCCAGCAGTTCCACAGGGAGCTCCTACGAGCAGTACTTC. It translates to CASSSTGSSYEQYF.

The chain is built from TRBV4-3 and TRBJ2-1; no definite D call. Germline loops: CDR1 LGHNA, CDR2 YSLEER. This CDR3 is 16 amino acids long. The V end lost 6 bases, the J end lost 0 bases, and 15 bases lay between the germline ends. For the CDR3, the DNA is TGCGCCAGCAGTAACCTCGCGCAGAGCTCCTACAATGAGCAGTTCTTC. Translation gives CASSNLAQSSYNEQFF.

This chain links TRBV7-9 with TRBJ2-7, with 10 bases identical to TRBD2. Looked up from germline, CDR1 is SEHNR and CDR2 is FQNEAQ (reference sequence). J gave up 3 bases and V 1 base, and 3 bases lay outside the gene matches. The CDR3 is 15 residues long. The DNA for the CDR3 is TGTGCCAGCAGCTTAGTACTAGCGGGGATCTACGAGCAGTACTTC. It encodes CASSLVLAGIYEQYF.

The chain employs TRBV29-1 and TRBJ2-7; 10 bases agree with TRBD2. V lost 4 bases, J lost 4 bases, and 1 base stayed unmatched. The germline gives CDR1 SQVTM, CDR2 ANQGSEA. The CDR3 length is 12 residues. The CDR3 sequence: CSVASGSYEQYF. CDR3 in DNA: TGCAGCGTTGCTAGCGGGAGTTACGAGCAGTACTTC.

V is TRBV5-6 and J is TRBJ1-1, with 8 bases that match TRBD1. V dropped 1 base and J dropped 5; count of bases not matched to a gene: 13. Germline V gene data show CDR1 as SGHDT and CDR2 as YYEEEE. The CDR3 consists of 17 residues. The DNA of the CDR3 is TGTGCCAGCAGCTTGCTAGCAGGGGGCGGATGGAGAACTGAAGCTTTCTTT. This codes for CASSLLAGGGWRTEAFF. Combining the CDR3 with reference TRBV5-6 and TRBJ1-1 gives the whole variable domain DAGVTQSPTHLIKTRGQQVTLRCSPKSGHDTVSWYQQALGQGPQFIFQYYEEEERQRGNFPDRFSGHQFPNYSSELNVNALLLGDSALYLCASSLLAGGGWRTEAFFGQGTRLTVV.

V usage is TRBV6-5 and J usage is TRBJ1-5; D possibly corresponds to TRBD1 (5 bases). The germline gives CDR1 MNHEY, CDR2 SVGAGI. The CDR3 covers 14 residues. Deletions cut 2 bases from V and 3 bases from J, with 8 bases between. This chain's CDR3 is CASSYGGYNQPQHF. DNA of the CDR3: TGTGCCAGCAGTTACGGGGGGTACAATCAGCCCCAGCATTTT.

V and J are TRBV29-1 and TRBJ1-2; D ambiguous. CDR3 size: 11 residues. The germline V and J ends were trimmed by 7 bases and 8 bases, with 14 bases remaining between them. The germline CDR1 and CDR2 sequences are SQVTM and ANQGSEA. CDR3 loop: CSARTGEGYTF. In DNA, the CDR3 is TGCAGCGCTAGGACCGGGGAGGGCTACACCTTC.

The CDR3 loop reads CASSLATGGRGYGYTF. The CDR3, as DNA: TGTGCCAGCAGTTTGGCCACCGGGGGAAGAGGCTATGGCTACACCTTC. V is TRBV28 and J is TRBJ1-2; tentative D call: TRBD1 (5 bases). Germline V gene data show CDR1 as MDHEN and CDR2 as SYDVKM. There are 16 residues in the CDR3. Trimming pared 3 bases from V and 4 bases from J, leaving 18 bases between.

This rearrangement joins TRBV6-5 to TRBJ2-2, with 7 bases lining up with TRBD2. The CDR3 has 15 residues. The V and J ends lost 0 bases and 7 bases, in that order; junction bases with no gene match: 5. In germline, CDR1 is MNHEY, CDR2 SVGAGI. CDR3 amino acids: CASSYSRQRGGELFF. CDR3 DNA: TGTGCCAGCAGTTACTCGAGACAGCGGGGCGGGGAGCTGTTTTTT.

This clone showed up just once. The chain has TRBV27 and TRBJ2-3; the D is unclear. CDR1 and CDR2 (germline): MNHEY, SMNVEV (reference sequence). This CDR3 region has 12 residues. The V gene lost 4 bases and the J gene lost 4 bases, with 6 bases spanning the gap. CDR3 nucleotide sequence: TGTGCCAGCAGTTCCGAATCAGATACGCAGTATTTT. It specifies CASSSESDTQYF.

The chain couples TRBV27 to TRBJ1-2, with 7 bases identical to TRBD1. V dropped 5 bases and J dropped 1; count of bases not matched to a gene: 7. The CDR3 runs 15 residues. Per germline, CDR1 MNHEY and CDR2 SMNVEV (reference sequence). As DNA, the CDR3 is TGTGCCAGCAGTCCCAGGGACAGCAATAACTATGGCTACACCTTC. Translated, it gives CASSPRDSNNYGYTF.

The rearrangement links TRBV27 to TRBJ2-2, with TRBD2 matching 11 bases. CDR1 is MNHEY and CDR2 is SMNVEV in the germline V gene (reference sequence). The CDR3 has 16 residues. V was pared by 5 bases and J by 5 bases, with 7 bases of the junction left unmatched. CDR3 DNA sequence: TGTGCCAGCAGTGAACTAGCGGGGGCTGTTACCGGGGAGCTGTTTTTT. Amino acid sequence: CASSELAGAVTGELFF.

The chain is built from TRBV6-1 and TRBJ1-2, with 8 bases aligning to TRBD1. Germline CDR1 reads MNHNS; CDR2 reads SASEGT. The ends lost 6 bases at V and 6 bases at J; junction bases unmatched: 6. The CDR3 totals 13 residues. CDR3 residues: CASRAETGDGYTF. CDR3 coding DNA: TGTGCCAGCAGGGCCGAGACAGGGGATGGCTACACCTTC.

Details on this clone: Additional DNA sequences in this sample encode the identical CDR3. This CDR3 reads CASRGRTDTGELFF. The CDR3 DNA is TGTGCCAGCAGAGGGCGGACAGACACCGGGGAGCTGTTTTTT. V usage is TRBV11-2 and J usage is TRBJ2-2; D may be TRBD1 (6 bases). The germline gives CDR1 SGHAT, CDR2 FQNNGV. Trimming stripped 6 bases from V and 3 bases from J, with 11 bases between. The CDR3 has 14 amino acids.